These 10 T cell receptor beta chains originate from one sample sequenced in a study of blood T cell repertoires in COVID-19. The repertoire was sequenced with immunoSEQ multiplex PCR; TCRdb's copy has only in-frame clones and lacks some. The data show some 140,000 clones, roughly 89% seen once. Specimen: peripheral blood. The source of these receptors is a man between 45 and 60 years old with acute or convalescent COVID-19.

The chain recombines TRBV18 with TRBJ1-1; D is possibly TRBD1 (6 bases). From germline, CDR1 is KGHSH and CDR2 LQKENI. V dropped 4 bases and J dropped 2 bases, with 14 bases sitting between them. The CDR3 has 15 residues. CDR3 bases: TGTGCCAGCTCACGCAGGACAGAAGCAAACACTGAAGCTTTCTTT. The encoded protein is CASSRRTEANTEAFF.

V is TRBV19 and J is TRBJ2-1; TRBD1 matches at 7 bases. The germline V gene encodes CDR1 LNHDA and CDR2 SQIVND (reference sequence). The CDR3 loop spans 14 amino acids. V lost 8 bases and J lost 2; bases outside the gene matches: 6. CDR3 protein: CASLGQVPYNEQFF. For the CDR3, the DNA is TGTGCCAGTCTCGGACAGGTACCCTACAATGAGCAGTTCTTC.

The CDR3, as DNA: TGTGCCAGTAGCCGCGCCGGGACAGGAACAGATACGCAGTATTTT. Its protein product is CASSRAGTGTDTQYF. V is TRBV19 and J is TRBJ2-3; 8 bases fit TRBD1. V shed 6 bases, J shed 3 bases, and the junction held 8 bases outside the gene matches. Germline V gene data show CDR1 as LNHDA and CDR2 as SQIVND (reference sequence). The CDR3 contains 15 residues.

The genes are TRBV6-1 and TRBJ1-5; D is unclear. Germline lookup yields CDR1 MNHNS and CDR2 SASEGT. Trimming stripped 2 bases from V and 1 base from J, with 9 bases between. There are 15 residues in the CDR3. CDR3 in DNA: TGTGCCAGCAGTGAATGGGCAGAGAGCAATCAGCCCCAGCATTTT. Protein product: CASSEWAESNQPQHF.

This sequence joins TRBV6-1 and TRBJ1-5, with 7 bases matching TRBD1. Germline V gene sequence: CDR1 MNHNS, CDR2 SASEGT. V gave up 3 bases and J gave up 1 base; unmatched junction bases: 0. The CDR3 is made up of 14 amino acids. Here the CDR3 DNA reads TGTGCCAGCAGTGACAGGGGGAGCAATCAGCCCCAGCATTTT. Amino acid sequence: CASSDRGSNQPQHF.

This chain connects TRBV10-2 to TRBJ2-1; 7 bases are shared with TRBD2. CDR3 size: 17 residues. Per germline, CDR1 WSHSY and CDR2 SAAADI. V lost 6 bases, J lost 4 bases, and 15 bases stayed unmatched. The CDR3 spells CASSESSPGTIYNEQFF. The CDR3 DNA reads TGCGCCAGCAGCGAATCGTCCCCCGGGACTATATACAATGAGCAGTTCTTC.

The V call is TRBV18, the J call TRBJ2-1; D perhaps matches TRBD1 (6 bases). The ends were cut back, 3 bases at V and 10 bases at J, with 10 bases in the middle. Per the germline V gene, CDR1 is KGHSH and CDR2 is LQKENI. The CDR3 sequence is 12 residues long. The CDR3 sequence is CASSPTGDEQFF. CDR3 bases: TGTGCCAGCTCACCGACAGGCGACGAGCAGTTCTTC.

The DNA for the CDR3 is TGTGCCAGCAGTTACCGGAGGGGTGGAAAAGAAAAACTGTTTTTT. It yields the protein CASSYRRGGKEKLFF. V usage is TRBV6-5 and J usage is TRBJ1-4, with D perhaps TRBD1 (5 bases). The CDR3 is made up of 15 amino acids. CDR1 MNHEY and CDR2 SVGAGI come from the germline V gene. V was shortened by 2 bases and J by 8 bases, with 15 bases between the two germline ends.

This chain connects TRBV6-2 or TRBV6-3 to TRBJ2-2; D might be TRBD1 (6 bases). Trimming stripped 5 bases from V and 1 base from J, with 11 bases between. The CDR3 contains 15 residues. The germline V gene encodes CDR1 MNHEY and CDR2 SVGEGT. CDR3 nucleotides: TGTGCCAGCAGTCACCCGACAGGGAACACCGGGGAGCTGTTTTTT. It specifies CASSHPTGNTGELFF.

The rearrangement uses TRBV19 and TRBJ2-7, with 9 bases identical to TRBD1. CDR1 and CDR2 (germline): LNHDA, SQIVND (reference sequence). The trim removed 5 bases at V and 0 bases at J, leaving 5 bases unmatched. The CDR3 consists of 15 residues. The DNA of the CDR3 is TGTGCCAGTAGTCCGGGACAGGGCATCTCCTACGAGCAGTACGTC. Amino acids: CASSPGQGISYEQYV.